Each of the 26 T cell receptor beta chains below was sequenced from the same sample in a study of T cells in Graves' hyperthyroidism and ophthalmopathy (dated 2019 in TCRdb). The library was built by means of multiplex PCR. Sequenced on an Illumina HiSeq 2000. TCR beta CDR3 regions were amplified from RNA transcripts. The TCR CDR3 was subjected to a first round of RT-PCR using the HTBI primer set and the Qiagen OneStep RT-PCR kit. Using fastp at Q25 and MiXCR, TCRdb reprocessed the public reads and kept productive beta chains. Rows with a matching CDR3 protein are joined into one entry that keeps the most common DNA and genes. For this sample the table gives about 380,000 distinct CDR3 sequences, of which roughly 14% were detected only once. Together, the top ten hold roughly 20% of the sample. Material for sequencing was blood. The origin of the receptors is a man between 25 and 39 years old with Graves' hyperthyroidism that later progressed to Graves' ophthalmopathy.

In its sample, this clonotype was seen many times. The rearrangement uses TRBV5-6 and TRBJ1-1; TRBD1 matches at 7 bases. The CDR3 sequence is 12 residues long. CDR1 SGHDT and CDR2 YYEEEE come from the germline V gene. The junction had 8 bases not matched to a gene; V was cut back by 4 bases and J by 11 bases. This CDR3 reads CASSQTGSGAFF. The CDR3, as DNA: TGTGCCAGCAGCCAGACAGGGTCTGGGGCTTTCTTT.

This chain links TRBV13 with TRBJ2-6; 10 nucleotides line up with TRBD2. V dropped 6 bases and J dropped 0; count of bases not matched to a gene: 5. The CDR3 spans 17 residues. The germline V gene has CDR1 PRHDT and CDR2 FYEKMQ (reference sequence). The CDR3 region is CASSLLAGGSGANVLTF. The CDR3, as DNA: TGTGCCAGCAGTCTCTTAGCGGGGGGCTCTGGGGCCAACGTCCTGACTTTC.

There are a few counts of this clonotype. This chain uses TRBV7-3 with TRBJ2-3, with TRBD2 identical over 7 bases. From germline, CDR1 is SGHTA and CDR2 FQGTGA. V lost 6 bases and J lost 2; bases outside the gene matches: 11. The CDR3 sequence is 16 residues long. This CDR3 is CASRFRDYGSTDTQYF. The CDR3 coding sequence is TGTGCCAGCAGATTCCGGGACTATGGGTCCACAGATACGCAGTATTTT.

In its sample, this clonotype was seen many times. The chain uses TRBV11-2 and TRBJ1-4; 11 bases match TRBD1. This CDR3 spans 14 amino acids. CDR1 and CDR2 from the germline V gene are SGHAT and FQNNGV. Germline trimming cut 6 bases from V and 10 bases from J; bases unmatched to any gene: 7. The CDR3 reads CASSRDRGSGKLFF. The CDR3 nucleotides are TGTGCCAGCAGTCGGGACAGGGGGAGCGGAAAACTGTTTTTT. The entire variable domain, with the rest obtained from reference TRBV11-2 and TRBJ1-4, is as follows: EAGVAQSPRYKIIEKRQSVAFWCNPISGHATLYWYQQILGQGPKLLIQFQNNGVVDDSQLPKDRFSAERLKGVDSTLKIQPAKLEDSAVYLCASSRDRGSGKLFFGSGTQLSVL.

This sequence joins TRBV5-6 and TRBJ2-1, with TRBD1 matching over 11 bases. CDR3 size: 14 residues. With V trimmed by 3 bases and J by 8 bases, 4 bases remained unmatched. The germline gives CDR1 SGHDT, CDR2 YYEEEE. CDR3 protein: CASSSGQGADEQFF. CDR3 in DNA: TGTGCCAGCAGCTCCGGACAGGGGGCCGATGAGCAGTTCTTC.

This clonotype has ten or more counts. V and J are TRBV7-2 and TRBJ1-1; 12 nucleotides align to TRBD1. V trimming: 5 bases; J trimming: 6 bases; junction bases outside the gene matches: 4. This CDR3 spans 14 amino acids. Germline CDR1 and CDR2: SGHTA and FQGNSA. The CDR3: CASSLGTGGPEAFF. The DNA of the CDR3 is TGTGCCAGCAGCCTAGGGACAGGGGGCCCTGAAGCTTTCTTT.

The CDR3 DNA reads as TGTGCCACCAGTGATTTGTCGGCTATGGATGAGCAGTTCTTC. Translated, it gives CATSDLSAMDEQFF. V is TRBV24-1 and J is TRBJ2-1; D is uncertain. The V gene lost 0 bases and the J gene lost 8 bases, with 10 bases spanning the gap. CDR1 KGHDR and CDR2 SFDVKD come from the germline V gene. This CDR3 has 14 amino acids.

The V gene is TRBV5-6, the J gene TRBJ1-6; a weak D match, TRBD1 (6 bases). This CDR3 spans 16 amino acids. Trimming took 0 bases from V and 4 from J, leaving 11 bases between them. Germline V gene data show CDR1 as SGHDT and CDR2 as YYEEEE. The CDR3 DNA reads as TGTGCCAGCAGCTTGGATGGGGGACATTATAATTCACCCCTCCACTTT. It yields the protein CASSLDGGHYNSPLHF.

This clonotype was seen a few times. CDR3 nucleotides: TGTGCCAGCAGCTTACCGAGCCCCGGAAAAGCACGGGATACGCAGTATTTT. Translated, it gives CASSLPSPGKARDTQYF. This sequence joins TRBV7-9 and TRBJ2-3, with D uncertain. The CDR3 has 17 amino acids. Germline lookup yields CDR1 SEHNR and CDR2 FQNEAQ (reference sequence). Trimming left V 2 bases short and J 6 bases short, with 21 bases between.

The V gene is TRBV24-1, the J gene TRBJ2-7; 10 bases match TRBD1. The CDR3 sequence is 15 residues long. The V gene's germline CDR1 is KGHDR and CDR2 SFDVKD. V gave up 2 bases and J gave up 2 bases; unmatched junction bases: 2. In DNA form, the CDR3 reads TGTGCCACCAGTGATTCCGGGACAGGGGCCTACGAGCAGTACTTC. Translating it yields CATSDSGTGAYEQYF.

The chain carries TRBV19 and TRBJ2-5; D gene ambiguous. The CDR3 is made up of 12 amino acids. CDR1 LNHDA and CDR2 SQIVND come from the germline V gene (reference sequence). The V gene lost 5 bases and the J gene lost 3 bases, with 7 bases spanning the gap. The CDR3: CASSVWKETQYF. The CDR3 coding sequence is TGTGCCAGTAGTGTATGGAAAGAGACCCAGTACTTC.

This clonotype was found a few times. The rearrangement uses TRBV18 and TRBJ2-1; TRBD2 matches at 10 bases. The germline CDR1 and CDR2 sequences are KGHSH and LQKENI. The CDR3 extends over 12 amino acids. V shed 5 bases, J shed 13 bases, and the junction held 5 bases outside the gene matches. The CDR3 sequence is CASSSSGGIQFF. The DNA for the CDR3 is TGTGCCAGCTCAAGTAGCGGGGGGATCCAGTTCTTC.

This clonotype was recorded once. This clone may be a read error of a much larger clone one base away. Here the CDR3 reads CASSFLAGGPDIRYF. The CDR3 DNA reads as TGTGCCAGCAGTTTTTTAGCGGGGGGGCCTGACATTCGGTACTTC. This sequence joins TRBV12-3 or TRBV12-4 and TRBJ2-4, with 11 bases aligning to TRBD2. This CDR3 is built from 15 residues.

This clonotype was counted ten times or more. This rearrangement joins TRBV5-1 to TRBJ2-7; 11 positions agree with TRBD1. The V gene's germline CDR1 is SGHRS and CDR2 YFSETQ. Germline trimming cut 3 bases from V and 3 bases from J; bases unmatched to any gene: 5. The CDR3 covers 15 residues. Here the CDR3 DNA reads TGCGCCAGCAGCTCTGGACAGGGGGCGATCTACGAGCAGTACTTC. Residues: CASSSGQGAIYEQYF.

This clonotype was observed a few times. Since a much larger clone is just one base distant, this may be a read error. The DNA is omitted, as the CDR3 cannot be located on it reliably, and the CDR3 follows TCRdb's listing. V usage is TRBV5-1 and J usage is TRBJ1-2; TRBD1, as called in the table, went unchecked against the DNA. The germline V gene has CDR1 SGHRS and CDR2 YFSETQ. 14 amino acids form the CDR3, both terminal residues included. The CDR3 loop is CASSATGVGYGNTF.

This clonotype was seen ten or more times. The rearrangement links TRBV20-1 to TRBJ2-3, with D uncertain. This CDR3 region has 14 residues. Germline lookup yields CDR1 DFQATT and CDR2 SNEGSKA (reference sequence). Trimming took off 1 base at V and 1 base at J, with 9 bases between the two ends. In DNA, the CDR3 is TGCAGTGCTAGAGTGGGTCCTCGCACAGATACGCAGTATTTT. This sequence encodes CSARVGPRTDTQYF.

This clonotype was detected a few times. The chain employs TRBV10-1 and TRBJ2-2; D might be TRBD1 or TRBD2, each matching 5 bases. The CDR3 is made up of 18 amino acids. The germline gives CDR1 WNHNN, CDR2 SYGVQD (reference sequence). Trimming removed 3 bases at V and 6 bases at J, with 23 bases between. In DNA form, the CDR3 reads TGCGCCAGCAGTGACCCCGGGACCCCCAAATCCAGACCCGGGGAGCTGTTTTTT. Residues: CASSDPGTPKSRPGELFF.

Worth noting for this clonotype: This could be a read error, since a much larger clone is one nucleotide away. The chain combines TRBV28 with TRBJ1-1; TRBD1 might be the D (6 bases). The CDR3 is 13 residues long. Trimming took 3 bases from V and 12 from J, leaving 17 bases between them. Germline CDR1 and CDR2: MDHEN and SYDVKM. CDR3 protein: CASSLAHREGSFF. The CDR3, as DNA: TGTGCCAGCAGTTTGGCCCACAGGGAGGGATCTTTCTTT.

This clonotype has at least ten counts. This chain joins TRBV12-3 or TRBV12-4 and TRBJ2-5; D ambiguous. The CDR3 extends over 15 amino acids. V lost 5 bases and J lost 2, with 15 bases in between. CDR3 nucleotide sequence: TGTGCCAGCAGTCGAGGCAGCCTGGGGCAAGAGACCCAGTACTTC. Translation gives CASSRGSLGQETQYF.

This clonotype was detected many times. The CDR3 spells CASTPGTATYEQYF. DNA of the CDR3: TGTGCCAGCACCCCCGGGACAGCCACCTACGAGCAGTACTTC. J is TRBJ2-7 and V is TRBV7-9; 7 bases are a match to TRBD1. This CDR3 has 14 residues. With V trimmed by 7 bases and J by 2 bases, 8 bases remained unmatched. The germline gives CDR1 SEHNR, CDR2 FQNEAQ (reference sequence).

This clonotype was counted a few times. The chain couples TRBV20-1 to TRBJ2-3; D might be TRBD2 (5 bases). In germline, CDR1 is DFQATT, CDR2 SNEGSKA (reference sequence). This CDR3 contains 16 residues. V shed 0 bases and J shed 3 bases, with 16 bases lying between them. The CDR3 DNA reads as TGCAGTGCTAGAGATCCGGCGGGCCAACTAACAGATACGCAGTATTTT. As protein: CSARDPAGQLTDTQYF.

This clonotype was counted ten times or more. CDR3 nucleotide sequence: TGTGCCAGCAGCTTAAGTTATGAGCAGTTCTTC. Translation: CASSLSYEQFF. The rearrangement links TRBV11-2 to TRBJ2-1; D not certain. The germline V gene has CDR1 SGHAT and CDR2 FQNNGV. The CDR3 totals 11 residues. V lost 2 bases and J 8 bases, leaving 4 bases between the germline ends.

This clonotype was seen many times. The V gene is TRBV11-2, the J gene TRBJ1-6; TRBD1 might be the D (5 bases). The V end was cut by 6 bases, the J end by 9 bases, with 15 bases between. From germline, CDR1 is SGHAT and CDR2 FQNNGV. This CDR3 has 14 amino acids. CDR3 nucleotide sequence: TGTGCCAGCAGACAGACAGCAAGCAGTTCACCCCTCCACTTT. Translating gives CASRQTASSSPLHF.

This clonotype was counted ten times or more. The gene calls are TRBV12-3 or TRBV12-4 and TRBJ1-4; 10 bases map to TRBD1. The CDR3 is 14 amino acids. V shed 4 bases, J shed 8 bases, and the junction held 4 bases outside the gene matches. Here the CDR3 DNA reads TGTGCCAGCAGTTCGACAGGGGGCAGGGAAAAACTGTTTTTT. Translated: CASSSTGGREKLFF.

V and J are TRBV12-3 or TRBV12-4 and TRBJ2-7; D possibly uses TRBD1 or TRBD2 (5 bases each). The V end lost 5 bases, the J end lost 0 bases, and 17 bases lay between the germline ends. The CDR3 consists of 16 residues. CDR3 sequence (DNA): TGTGCCAGCAGTCCCCAGGGCGGGCTAAGCTCCTACGAGCAGTACTTC. Residues: CASSPQGGLSSYEQYF.

The V and J genes are TRBV11-2 and TRBJ1-4; D is possibly TRBD1 (5 bases). Trimming took off 4 bases at V and 8 bases at J, with 20 bases between the two ends. In germline, CDR1 is SGHAT, CDR2 FQNNGV. The CDR3 is made up of 16 amino acids. CDR3 in DNA: TGTGCCAGCAGCTCGGTAACACAGGAGTGGGAGGAAAAACTGTTTTTT. As protein: CASSSVTQEWEEKLFF. Supplemented by reference TRBV11-2 and TRBJ1-4, the full variable domain reads EAGVAQSPRYKIIEKRQSVAFWCNPISGHATLYWYQQILGQGPKLLIQFQNNGVVDDSQLPKDRFSAERLKGVDSTLKIQPAKLEDSAVYLCASSSVTQEWEEKLFFGSGTQLSVL.